This is a list of T cell receptor beta chains from one sample in a study of blood T cell repertoires in COVID-19. Profiled with immunoSEQ multiplex PCR; TCRdb holds only in-frame clones, not every one. The sample includes more than 150,000 clones, about 86% of them seen just once. The sequencing input was peripheral blood. The receptors were sampled from a man younger than 35 with acute or convalescent COVID-19. Both conserved end residues are part of each CDR3. Fields, in order: clone size, J gene, V gene, D gene, CDR3 protein, CDR3 DNA. D genes are given only for firm matches. Only part of the rows carry a size: once, few, many, or a class if the clone is expanded.

>once|TRBJ2-7|TRBV7-9|NA
CASSLGSGGRHYEQYF
TGTGCCAGCAGCTTAGGGTCCGGGGGGCGACACTACGAGCAGTACTTC
>once|TRBJ1-2|TRBV6-5|NA
CASTSSSGAYGYTF
TGTGCCAGCACCTCCAGTTCAGGGGCCTATGGCTACACCTTC
>NA|TRBJ2-7|TRBV5-8|NA
CASSNYRLGSYEQYF
TGTGCCAGCAGCAACTACAGGTTAGGCTCCTACGAGCAGTACTTC
>NA|TRBJ2-3|TRBV3-1/TRBV3-2|NA
CASSQDRYRAGTDTQYF
TGTGCCAGCAGCCAAGATAGGTACAGGGCGGGCACAGATACGCAGTATTTT
>NA|TRBJ1-2|TRBV28|TRBD1
CASSARQGTGYTVDGYTF
TGTGCCAGCAGTGCCCGTCAGGGGACAGGGTATACTGTCGATGGCTACACCTTC
>NA|TRBJ2-1|TRBV5-1|NA
CASGTRETYNEQFF
TGCGCCAGCGGGACAAGGGAAACCTACAATGAGCAGTTCTTC
>NA|TRBJ2-5|TRBV19|NA
CASSSQTGLQETQYF
TGTGCCAGTAGCAGCCAAACGGGACTCCAAGAGACCCAGTACTTC
>NA|TRBJ2-1|TRBV5-8|NA
CASSLSGRGSYNEQFF
TGTGCCAGCAGCTTGTCGGGGAGAGGCTCCTACAATGAGCAGTTCTTC
>NA|TRBJ2-2|TRBV30|NA
CAWSVSAAVTGELFF
TGTGCCTGGAGTGTATCGGCGGCCGTCACCGGGGAGCTGTTTTTT
>NA|TRBJ2-4|TRBV6-1|TRBD2
CASSLSGGAKNIQYF
TGTGCCAGCAGTCTTAGCGGGGGGGCCAAAAACATTCAGTACTTC
>once|TRBJ1-1|TRBV11-2|TRBD1
CASSPRQGARNTEAFF
TGTGCCAGCAGCCCTCGACAGGGGGCAAGGAACACTGAAGCTTTCTTT
>NA|TRBJ2-3|TRBV15|NA
CATSRTSTGGPDDTQYF
TGTGCCACCAGCAGAACATCGACGGGGGGCCCGGACGATACGCAGTATTTT
>NA|TRBJ1-2|TRBV28|NA
CASRTGLRSGYTF
TGTGCCAGCAGGACGGGACTCCGGAGTGGCTACACCTTC
>NA|TRBJ1-1|TRBV30|NA
CAWSLGRGNTEAFF
TGTGCCTGGAGCCTTGGCAGGGGTAACACTGAAGCTTTCTTT
>once|TRBJ1-2|TRBV9|TRBD1
CASSVIGDRGPYGYTF
TGTGCCAGCAGCGTAATAGGGGACAGGGGGCCTTATGGCTACACCTTC
>NA|TRBJ1-4|TRBV9|NA
CASSVGLTAVNEKLFF
TGTGCCAGCAGCGTAGGGTTAACAGCCGTTAATGAAAAACTGTTTTTT
>NA|TRBJ2-1|TRBV6-5|TRBD2
CASSYGLAGVNEQFF
TGTGCCAGCAGTTACGGGCTAGCGGGGGTGAATGAGCAGTTCTTC
>NA|TRBJ2-4|TRBV7-8|NA
CASSLNLGGLAWNIQYF
TGTGCCAGCAGCTTAAATTTGGGGGGGCTCGCCTGGAACATTCAGTACTTC
>NA|TRBJ2-7|TRBV7-9|TRBD1
CATQSGQVVEQYF
TGTGCCACCCAATCCGGACAGGTTGTGGAGCAGTACTTC
>once|TRBJ2-1|TRBV6-2/TRBV6-3|NA
CASSYTDYSYNEQFF
TGTGCCAGCAGTTACACTGACTACTCCTACAATGAGCAGTTCTTC
>NA|TRBJ1-5|TRBV5-3|NA
CARSLFEERGQPQHF
TGTGCCAGAAGCTTATTTGAGGAGAGAGGCCAGCCCCAGCATTTT
>NA|TRBJ2-5|TRBV9|NA
CASSELGTYQETQYF
TGTGCCAGCAGCGAACTAGGGACATACCAAGAGACCCAGTACTTC
>NA|TRBJ1-1|TRBV10-2|TRBD1
CASSGGQVNTEAFF
TGCGCCAGCAGTGGGGGACAGGTGAACACTGAAGCTTTCTTT
>NA|TRBJ1-5|TRBV4-1|NA
CASREIPGQNSNQPQHF
TGCGCCAGCAGGGAGATTCCAGGGCAAAATAGCAATCAGCCCCAGCATTTT
>NA|TRBJ1-5|TRBV28|TRBD1
CASSSGQGPYSNQPQHF
TGTGCCAGCAGCTCGGGACAGGGACCTTATAGCAATCAGCCCCAGCATTTT
>NA|TRBJ1-6|TRBV9|NA
CASSPEVVPGSLSSYNSPLHF
TGTGCCAGCAGCCCAGAGGTTGTGCCCGGGTCCCTGAGCTCCTATAATTCACCCCTCCACTTT
>once|TRBJ2-7|TRBV24-1|NA
CATSGQGGGEQYF
TGTGCCACCAGTGGGCAGGGGGGCGGCGAGCAGTACTTC
>NA|TRBJ1-1|TRBV23-1|TRBD1
CASSNPTGTNTEAFF
TGCGCCAGCAGTAACCCGACAGGGACCAACACTGAAGCTTTCTTT
>NA|TRBJ2-7|TRBV7-9|TRBD1
CASSSTGVRSYEQYF
TGTGCCAGCAGCTCTACAGGGGTTCGCTCCTACGAGCAGTACTTC
>NA|TRBJ2-3|TRBV24-1|TRBD1
CATSDHPTGGRTDTQYF
TGTGCCACCAGTGACCACCCCACAGGGGGTCGTACAGATACGCAGTATTTT
>once|TRBJ2-1|TRBV7-6|TRBD2
CASSSGLAGDEQFF
TGTGCCAGCAGCTCGGGACTAGCGGGGGATGAGCAGTTCTTC
>NA|TRBJ2-1|TRBV10-3|TRBD1
CAISDGDRGLNEQFF
TGTGCCATCAGTGACGGGGACAGGGGGTTAAATGAGCAGTTCTTC
>NA|TRBJ2-7|TRBV18|NA
CASSQDFYEQYF
TGTGCCAGCTCACAAGACTTCTACGAGCAGTACTTC
>NA|TRBJ2-5|TRBV29-1|NA
CSVRLGQGGETQYF
TGCAGCGTTCGTCTAGGACAGGGAGGGGAGACCCAGTACTTC
>once|TRBJ2-1|TRBV14|NA
CASSRRARAGYNEQFF
TGTGCCAGCAGCCGCCGAGCCAGGGCGGGGTACAATGAGCAGTTCTTC
>once|TRBJ2-3|TRBV2|TRBD2
CASRLLAGGTDTQYF
TGTGCCAGCAGACTACTAGCGGGGGGGACAGATACGCAGTATTTT
>NA|TRBJ1-2|TRBV9|NA
CASSPQGAQTF
TGTGCCAGCAGCCCCCAAGGAGCCCAAACCTTC
>NA|TRBJ2-5|TRBV5-5|NA
CASSLWQQETQYF
TGTGCCAGCAGCTTGTGGCAGCAAGAGACCCAGTACTTC
>NA|TRBJ2-1|TRBV18|TRBD1
CASSTGGDRYNEQFF
TGTGCCAGCTCAACCGGAGGGGACAGGTACAATGAGCAGTTCTTC
>NA|TRBJ2-1|TRBV11-2|NA
CASSLARAHEQFF
TGTGCCAGCAGCTTAGCCAGGGCCCATGAGCAGTTCTTC
>NA|TRBJ2-1|TRBV19|TRBD2
CASSARLAEYNEQFF
TGTGCCAGTAGTGCCAGACTAGCGGAATACAATGAGCAGTTCTTC
>NA|TRBJ1-6|TRBV7-9|NA
CASSQGNYNSPLHF
TGTGCCAGCAGCCAGGGGAACTATAATTCACCCCTCCACTTT
>NA|TRBJ1-1|TRBV6-5|NA
CASSYSGDFTEAFF
TGTGCCAGCAGTTACTCAGGGGATTTTACTGAAGCTTTCTTT
>NA|TRBJ2-5|TRBV24-1|TRBD1
CATSEFRDRGQKETQYF
TGTGCCACCAGTGAATTCCGGGACAGGGGGCAAAAAGAGACCCAGTACTTC
>NA|TRBJ1-4|TRBV30|NA
CASDRGQKLFF
TGTGCCTCGGACAGAGGGCAAAAACTGTTTTTT
>NA|TRBJ2-5|TRBV5-4|NA
CASSFGQRGETQYF
TGTGCCAGCAGCTTTGGTCAGCGTGGGGAGACCCAGTACTTC